This section outlines one TCR beta chain sequence together with its context. The entry originates in a study of blood T cells in healthy people across ages. Trimming stripped 5 bases from V and 8 bases from J, with 18 bases between. Germline V gives CDR1 SQVTM, CDR2 ANQGSEA. The CDR3 sequence is 13 residues long. Primers used in a second PCR of roughly 6 to 11 cycles were a sample-barcoded 5' primer and a J-beta primer mix. MiXCR, run by TCRdb on the 5' RACE reads, gives a single entry per CDR3 protein. The sample holds hundreds of thousands of distinct CDR3 sequences, about 24% seen once. The sequence derives from a man in his 70s in good health. The rearrangement uses TRBV29-1 and TRBJ1-1, with D perhaps TRBD1 (6 bases). Sequenced material: blood. In DNA form, the CDR3 reads TGCAGCGTTCTACAGGTCGGGGGGGCCGAAGCTTTCTTT. Residues: CSVLQVGGAEAFF.